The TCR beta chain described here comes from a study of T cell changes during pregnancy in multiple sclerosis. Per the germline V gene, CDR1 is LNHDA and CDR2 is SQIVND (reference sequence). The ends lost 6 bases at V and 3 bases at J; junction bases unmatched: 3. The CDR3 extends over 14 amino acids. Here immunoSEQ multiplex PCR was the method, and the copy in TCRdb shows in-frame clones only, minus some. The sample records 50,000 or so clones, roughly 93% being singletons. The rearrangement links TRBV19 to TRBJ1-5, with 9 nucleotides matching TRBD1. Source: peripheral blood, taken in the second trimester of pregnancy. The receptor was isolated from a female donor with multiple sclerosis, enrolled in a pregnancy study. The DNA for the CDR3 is TGTGCCAGTAGCGGGACAGGGATCAATCAGCCCCAGCATTTT. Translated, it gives CASSGTGINQPQHF.